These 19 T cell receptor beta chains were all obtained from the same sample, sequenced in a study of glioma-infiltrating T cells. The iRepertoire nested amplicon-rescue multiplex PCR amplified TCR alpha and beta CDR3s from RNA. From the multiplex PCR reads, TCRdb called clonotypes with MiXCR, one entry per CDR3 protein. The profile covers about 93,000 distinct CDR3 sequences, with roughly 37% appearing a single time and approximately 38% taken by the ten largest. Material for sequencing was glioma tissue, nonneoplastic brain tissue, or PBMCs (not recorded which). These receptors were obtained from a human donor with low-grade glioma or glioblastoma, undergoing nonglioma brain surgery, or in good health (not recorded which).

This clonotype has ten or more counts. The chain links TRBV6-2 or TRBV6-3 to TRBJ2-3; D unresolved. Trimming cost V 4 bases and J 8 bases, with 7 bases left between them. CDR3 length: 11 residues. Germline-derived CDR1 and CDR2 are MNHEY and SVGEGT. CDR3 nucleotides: TGTGCCAGCAGTTTGTCAGCTACGCAGTATTTT. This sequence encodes CASSLSATQYF.

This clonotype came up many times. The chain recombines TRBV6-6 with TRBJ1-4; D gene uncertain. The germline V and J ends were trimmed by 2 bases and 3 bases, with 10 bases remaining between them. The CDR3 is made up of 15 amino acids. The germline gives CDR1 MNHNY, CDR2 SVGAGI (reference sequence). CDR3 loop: CASSYRGRANEKLFF. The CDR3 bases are TGTGCCAGCAGTTACCGAGGGCGTGCTAATGAAAAACTGTTTTTT.

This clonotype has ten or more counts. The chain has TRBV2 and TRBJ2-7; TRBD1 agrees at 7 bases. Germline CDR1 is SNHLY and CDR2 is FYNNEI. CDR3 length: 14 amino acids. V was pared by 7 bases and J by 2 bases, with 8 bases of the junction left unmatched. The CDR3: CASTRQGEAYEQYF. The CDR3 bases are TGTGCCAGCACCCGACAGGGCGAGGCCTACGAGCAGTACTTC.

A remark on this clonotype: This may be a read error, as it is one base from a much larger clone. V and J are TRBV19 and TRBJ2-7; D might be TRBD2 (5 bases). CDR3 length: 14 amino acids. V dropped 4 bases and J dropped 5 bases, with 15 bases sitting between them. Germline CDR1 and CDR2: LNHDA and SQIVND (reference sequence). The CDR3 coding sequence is TGTGCCAGTAGTAGACGAACGGGAATGGACGAGCAGTACTTC. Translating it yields CASSRRTGMDEQYF.

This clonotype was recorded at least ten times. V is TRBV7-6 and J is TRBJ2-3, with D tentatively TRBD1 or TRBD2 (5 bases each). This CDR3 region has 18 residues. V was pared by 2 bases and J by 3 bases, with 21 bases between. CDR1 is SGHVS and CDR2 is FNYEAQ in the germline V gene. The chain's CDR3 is CASSLWGSRRPTTDTQYF. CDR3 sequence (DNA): TGTGCCAGCAGCTTATGGGGGTCTCGGCGGCCCACGACAGATACGCAGTATTTT.

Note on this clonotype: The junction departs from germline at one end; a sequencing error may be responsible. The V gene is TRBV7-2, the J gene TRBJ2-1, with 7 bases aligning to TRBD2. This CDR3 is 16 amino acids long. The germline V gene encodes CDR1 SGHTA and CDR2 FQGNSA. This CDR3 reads CGSSLAAGEHHNEQLF. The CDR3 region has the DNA TGTGGCAGCAGCTTAGCGGCGGGAGAGCACCACAATGAGCAGTTGTTC.

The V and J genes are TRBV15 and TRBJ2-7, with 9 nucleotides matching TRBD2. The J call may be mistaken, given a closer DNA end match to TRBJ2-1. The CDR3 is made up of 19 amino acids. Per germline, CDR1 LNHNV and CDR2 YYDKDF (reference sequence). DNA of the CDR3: TGTGCCACCAGCAGAGAACGGCTTTTCAGCGGGGGGACGTCCTATGAGCAGTTCTTC. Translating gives CATSRERLFSGGTSYEQFF.

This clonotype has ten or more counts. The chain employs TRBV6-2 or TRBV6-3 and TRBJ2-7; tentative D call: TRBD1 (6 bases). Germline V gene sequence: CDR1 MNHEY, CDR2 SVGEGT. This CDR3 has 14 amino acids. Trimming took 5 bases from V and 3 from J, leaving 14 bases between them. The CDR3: CASSPGHKFYEQYF. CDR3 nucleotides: TGTGCCAGCAGTCCGGGACACAAGTTCTACGAGCAGTACTTC.

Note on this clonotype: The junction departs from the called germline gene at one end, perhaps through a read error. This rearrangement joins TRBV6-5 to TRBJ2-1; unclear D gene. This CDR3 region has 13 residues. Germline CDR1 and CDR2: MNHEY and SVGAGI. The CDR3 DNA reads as TGTGCCAGCAGACAGACCACCTACAACGAGCAGCTCTTC. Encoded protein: CASRQTTYNEQLF.

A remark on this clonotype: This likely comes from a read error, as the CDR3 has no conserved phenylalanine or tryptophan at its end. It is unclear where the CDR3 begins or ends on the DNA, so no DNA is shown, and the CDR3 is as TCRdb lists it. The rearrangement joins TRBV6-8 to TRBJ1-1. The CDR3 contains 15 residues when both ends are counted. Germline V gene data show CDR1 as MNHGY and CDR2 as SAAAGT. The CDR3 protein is CASSLLGFMNTEAFS.

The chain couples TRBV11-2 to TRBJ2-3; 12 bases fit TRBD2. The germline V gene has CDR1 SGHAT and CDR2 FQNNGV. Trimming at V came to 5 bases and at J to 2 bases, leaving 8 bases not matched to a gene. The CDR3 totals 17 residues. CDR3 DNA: TGTGCCAGCAGCGCCCGACTAGCGGGGGCCCTCACAGATACGCAGTATTTT. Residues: CASSARLAGALTDTQYF.

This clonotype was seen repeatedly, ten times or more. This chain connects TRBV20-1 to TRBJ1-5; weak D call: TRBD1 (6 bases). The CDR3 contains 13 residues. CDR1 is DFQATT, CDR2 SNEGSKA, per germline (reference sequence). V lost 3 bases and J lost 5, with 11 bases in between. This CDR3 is CSARRQDDQPQHF. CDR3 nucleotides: TGCAGTGCTAGGAGACAGGATGATCAGCCCCAGCATTTT.

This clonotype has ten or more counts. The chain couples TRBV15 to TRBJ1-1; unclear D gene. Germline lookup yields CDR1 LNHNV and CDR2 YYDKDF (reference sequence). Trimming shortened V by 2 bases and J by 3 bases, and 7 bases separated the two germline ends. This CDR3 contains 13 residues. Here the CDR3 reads CATSRSGDTEAFF. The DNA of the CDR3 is TGTGCCACCAGCAGAAGTGGTGACACTGAAGCTTTCTTT.

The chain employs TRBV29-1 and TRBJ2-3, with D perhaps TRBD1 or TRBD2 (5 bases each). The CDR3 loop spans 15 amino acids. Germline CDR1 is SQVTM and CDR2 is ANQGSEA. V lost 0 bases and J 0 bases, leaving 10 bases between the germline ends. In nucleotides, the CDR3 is TGCAGCGTTGAAGAGGGCCGGGACAGCACAGATACGCAGTATTTT. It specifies CSVEEGRDSTDTQYF.

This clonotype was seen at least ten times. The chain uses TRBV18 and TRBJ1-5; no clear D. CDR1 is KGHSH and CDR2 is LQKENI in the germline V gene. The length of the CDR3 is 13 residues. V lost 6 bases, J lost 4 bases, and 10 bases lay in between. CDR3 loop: CASSPDRNQPQHF. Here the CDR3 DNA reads TGTGCCAGCTCCCCGGACCGAAATCAGCCCCAGCATTTT.

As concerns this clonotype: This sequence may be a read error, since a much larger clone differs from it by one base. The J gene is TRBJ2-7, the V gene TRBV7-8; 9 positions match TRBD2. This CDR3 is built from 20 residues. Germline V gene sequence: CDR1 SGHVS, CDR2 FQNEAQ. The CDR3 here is CASSQINIKGASGKSYEQYF. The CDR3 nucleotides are TGCGCCAGCAGCCAAATTAATATCAAGGGGGCTAGCGGGAAATCCTACGAGCAGTACTTC. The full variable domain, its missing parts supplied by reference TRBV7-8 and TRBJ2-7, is GAGVSQSPRYKVAKRGQDVALRCDPISGHVSLFWYQQALGQGPEFLTYFQNEAQLDKSGLPSDRFFAERPEGSVSTLKIQRTQQEDSAVYLCASSQINIKGASGKSYEQYFGPGTRLTVT.

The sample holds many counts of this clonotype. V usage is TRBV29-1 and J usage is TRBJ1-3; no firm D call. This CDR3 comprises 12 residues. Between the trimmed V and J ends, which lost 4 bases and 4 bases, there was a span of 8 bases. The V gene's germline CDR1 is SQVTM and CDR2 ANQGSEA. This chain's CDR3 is CSVVSQGNTIYF. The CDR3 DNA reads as TGCAGCGTTGTGAGCCAGGGAAACACCATATATTTT.

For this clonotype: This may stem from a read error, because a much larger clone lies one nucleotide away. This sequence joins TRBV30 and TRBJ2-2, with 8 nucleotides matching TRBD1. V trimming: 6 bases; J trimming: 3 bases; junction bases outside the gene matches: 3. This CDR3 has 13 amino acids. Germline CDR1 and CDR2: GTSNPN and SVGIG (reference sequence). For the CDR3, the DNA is TGTGCCTGCCAGGACAGGGACACCGGGGAGCTGTTTTTT. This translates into CACQDRDTGELFF.

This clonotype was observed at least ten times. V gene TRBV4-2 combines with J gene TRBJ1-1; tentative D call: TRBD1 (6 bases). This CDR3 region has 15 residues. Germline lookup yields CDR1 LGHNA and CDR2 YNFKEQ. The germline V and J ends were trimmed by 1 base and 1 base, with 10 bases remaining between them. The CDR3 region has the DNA TGTGCCAGCAGCCAAGCCAGGGGCGAGAACACTGAAGCTTTCTTT. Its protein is CASSQARGENTEAFF.